This T cell receptor (beta chain) was observed in a study of OX40 agonist ivuxolimab in advanced cancers. Study overall: Ivuxolimab is a fully human IgG2 antibody that activates OX40 (CD134).

The CDR3 consists of 16 residues. CDR1 is SQVTM and CDR2 is ANQGSEA in the germline V gene. The germline V and J ends were trimmed by 6 bases and 4 bases, with 24 bases remaining between them. General observations from the study: Blood T cells, both CD4+ and CD8+, expanded clonally by week 6 at 0.1 to 3.0 mg/kg.

This clone occurred once. Its antigen is currently unknown. The table came from immunoSEQ multiplex PCR; TCRdb's copy has only in-frame clones and leaves some out. Of around 100,000 clones listed, roughly 90% are singletons. The chain has TRBV29-1 and TRBJ1-2, with TRBD1 as a possible D gene (5 bases). The sequencing used CD4+ or CD8+ T cells sorted from blood, collected in a trial of the OX40 agonist ivuxolimab. The TCR was taken from an adult with an advanced solid tumor such as melanoma, head and neck, liver or kidney cancer. The CDR3 spells CSVSKRGIGVGYGYTF. The CDR3 DNA sequence: TGCAGCGTGTCAAAAAGGGGCATAGGGGTTGGCTATGGCTACACCTTC.